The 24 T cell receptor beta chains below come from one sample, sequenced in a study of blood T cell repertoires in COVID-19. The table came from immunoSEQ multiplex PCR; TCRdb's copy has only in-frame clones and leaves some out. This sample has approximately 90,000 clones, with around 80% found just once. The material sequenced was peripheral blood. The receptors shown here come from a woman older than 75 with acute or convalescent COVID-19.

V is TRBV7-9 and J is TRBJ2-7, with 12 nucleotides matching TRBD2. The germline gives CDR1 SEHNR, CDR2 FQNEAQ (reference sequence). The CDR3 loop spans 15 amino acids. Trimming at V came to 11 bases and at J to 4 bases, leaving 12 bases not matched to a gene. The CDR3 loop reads CAVLWTSGTPYEQYF. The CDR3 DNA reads TGTGCCGTTCTCTGGACTAGCGGGACACCATACGAGCAGTACTTC.

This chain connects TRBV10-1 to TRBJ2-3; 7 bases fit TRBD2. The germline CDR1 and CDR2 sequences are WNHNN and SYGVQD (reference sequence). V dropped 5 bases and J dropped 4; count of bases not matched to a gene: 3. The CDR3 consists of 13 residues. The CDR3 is CASSSGGSDTQYF. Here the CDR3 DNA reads TGCGCCAGCAGTTCCGGGGGGTCAGATACGCAGTATTTT.

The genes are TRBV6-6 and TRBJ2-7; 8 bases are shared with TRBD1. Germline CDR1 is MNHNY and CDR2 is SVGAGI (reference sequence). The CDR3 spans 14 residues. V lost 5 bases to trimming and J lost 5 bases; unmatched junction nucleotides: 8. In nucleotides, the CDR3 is TGTGCCAGCAGTATATGGACAGGGTCCAACGAGCAGTACTTC. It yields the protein CASSIWTGSNEQYF.

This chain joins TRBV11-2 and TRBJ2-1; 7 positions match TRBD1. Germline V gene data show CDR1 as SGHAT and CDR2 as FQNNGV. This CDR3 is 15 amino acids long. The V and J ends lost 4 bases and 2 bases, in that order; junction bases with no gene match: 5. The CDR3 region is CASSSLDRTYNEQFF. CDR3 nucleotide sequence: TGTGCCAGCAGCTCCCTGGACAGGACCTACAATGAGCAGTTCTTC.

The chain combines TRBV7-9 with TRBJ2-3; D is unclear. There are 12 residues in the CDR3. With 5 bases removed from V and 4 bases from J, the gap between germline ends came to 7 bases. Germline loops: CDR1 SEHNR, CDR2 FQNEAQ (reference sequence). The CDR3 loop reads CASSQMSDTQYF. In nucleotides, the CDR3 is TGTGCCAGCAGCCAGATGTCAGATACGCAGTATTTT. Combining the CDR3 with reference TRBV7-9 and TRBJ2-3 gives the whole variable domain DTGVSQNPRHKITKRGQNVTFRCDPISEHNRLYWYRQTLGQGPEFLTYFQNEAQLEKSRLLSDRFSAERPKGSFSTLEIQRTEQGDSAMYLCASSQMSDTQYFGPGTRLTVL.

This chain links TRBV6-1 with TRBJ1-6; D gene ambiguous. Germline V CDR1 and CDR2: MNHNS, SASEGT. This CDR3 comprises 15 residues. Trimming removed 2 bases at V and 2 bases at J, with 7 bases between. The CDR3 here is CASSETRTYNSPLHF. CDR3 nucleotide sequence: TGTGCCAGCAGTGAAACCAGAACCTATAATTCACCCCTCCACTTT.

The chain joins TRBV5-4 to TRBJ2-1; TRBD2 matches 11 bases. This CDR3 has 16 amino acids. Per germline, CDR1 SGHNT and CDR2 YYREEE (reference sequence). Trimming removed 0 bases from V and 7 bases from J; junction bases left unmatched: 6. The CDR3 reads CASSLETSGRVNEQFF. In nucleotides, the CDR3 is TGTGCCAGCAGCTTGGAAACTAGCGGGAGAGTAAATGAGCAGTTCTTC.

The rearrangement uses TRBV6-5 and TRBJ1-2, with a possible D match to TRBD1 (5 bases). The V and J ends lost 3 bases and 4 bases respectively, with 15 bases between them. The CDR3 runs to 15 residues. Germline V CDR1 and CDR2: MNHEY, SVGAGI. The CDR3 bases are TGTGCCAGCAGTTATAAAAGGGGATTCCCCTATGGCTACACCTTC. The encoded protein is CASSYKRGFPYGYTF.

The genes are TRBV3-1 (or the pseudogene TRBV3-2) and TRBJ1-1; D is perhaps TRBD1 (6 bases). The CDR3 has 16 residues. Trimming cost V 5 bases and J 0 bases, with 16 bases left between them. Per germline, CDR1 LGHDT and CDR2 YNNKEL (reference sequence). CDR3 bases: TGTGCCAGCAGCTCGATCGCCCGGACAGTGAACACTGAAGCTTTCTTT. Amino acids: CASSSIARTVNTEAFF.

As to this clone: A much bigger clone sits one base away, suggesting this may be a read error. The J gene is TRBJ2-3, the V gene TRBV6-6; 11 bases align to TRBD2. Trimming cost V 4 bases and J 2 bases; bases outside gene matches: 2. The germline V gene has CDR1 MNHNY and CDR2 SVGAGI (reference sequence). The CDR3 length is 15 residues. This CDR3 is CASSLLAGVTDTQYF. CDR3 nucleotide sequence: TGTGCCAGCAGTTTACTAGCGGGAGTCACAGATACGCAGTATTTT.

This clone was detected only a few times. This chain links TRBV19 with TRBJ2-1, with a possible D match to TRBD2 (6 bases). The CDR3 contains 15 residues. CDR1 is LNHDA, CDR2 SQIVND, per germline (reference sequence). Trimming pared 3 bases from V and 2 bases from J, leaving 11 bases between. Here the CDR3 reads CASSMGGSTYNEQFF. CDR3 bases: TGTGCCAGTAGTATGGGGGGAAGCACCTACAATGAGCAGTTCTTC.

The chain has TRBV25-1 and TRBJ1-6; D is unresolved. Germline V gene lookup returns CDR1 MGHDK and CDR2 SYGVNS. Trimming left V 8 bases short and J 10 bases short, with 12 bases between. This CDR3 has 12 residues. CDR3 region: CASWDGGSPLHF. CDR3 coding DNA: TGTGCCAGCTGGGATGGCGGGTCACCCCTCCACTTT.

CDR3 region: CASGGTEAFF. The DNA of the CDR3 is TGTGCCAGCGGCGGGACCGAAGCTTTCTTT. The rearrangement uses TRBV7-2 and TRBJ1-1, with D possibly being TRBD1 (5 bases). Germline V gives CDR1 SGHTA, CDR2 FQGNSA. CDR3 size: 10 residues. V gave up 8 bases and J gave up 8 bases, with 9 bases separating them.

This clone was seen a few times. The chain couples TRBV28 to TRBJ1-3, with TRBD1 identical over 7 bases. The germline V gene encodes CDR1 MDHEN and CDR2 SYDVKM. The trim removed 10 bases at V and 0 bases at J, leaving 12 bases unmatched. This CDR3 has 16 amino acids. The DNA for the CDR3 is TGTGCCACCGTTCGACAGGGTGGAGGCTCTGGAAACACCATATATTTT. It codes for CATVRQGGGSGNTIYF.

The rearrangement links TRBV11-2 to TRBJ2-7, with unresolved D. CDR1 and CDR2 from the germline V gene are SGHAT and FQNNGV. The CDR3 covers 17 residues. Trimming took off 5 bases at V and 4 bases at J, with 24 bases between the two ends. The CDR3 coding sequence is TGTGCCAGCAGCCCCGGCTACAACTCCAGAGGAAAATACGAGCAGTACTTC. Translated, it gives CASSPGYNSRGKYEQYF.

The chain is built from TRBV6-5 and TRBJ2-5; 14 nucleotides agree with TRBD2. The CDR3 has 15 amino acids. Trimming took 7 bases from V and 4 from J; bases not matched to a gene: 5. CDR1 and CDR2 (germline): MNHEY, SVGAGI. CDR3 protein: CASTMTSGRGETQYF. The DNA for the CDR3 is TGTGCCAGCACCATGACTAGCGGGAGGGGAGAGACCCAGTACTTC.

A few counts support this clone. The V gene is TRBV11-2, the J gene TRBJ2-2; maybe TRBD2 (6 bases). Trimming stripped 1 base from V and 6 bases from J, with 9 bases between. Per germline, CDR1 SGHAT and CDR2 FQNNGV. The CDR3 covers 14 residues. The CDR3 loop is CASSLGRGSGELFF. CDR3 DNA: TGTGCCAGCAGCTTAGGTCGGGGGTCCGGGGAGCTGTTTTTT.

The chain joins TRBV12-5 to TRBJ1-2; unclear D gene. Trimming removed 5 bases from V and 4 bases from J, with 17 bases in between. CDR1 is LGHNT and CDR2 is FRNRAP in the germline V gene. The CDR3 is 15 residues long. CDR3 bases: TGTGCTAGTGGTCCCCCTCGGGGTTCGGGCTATGGCTACACCTTC. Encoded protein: CASGPPRGSGYGYTF.

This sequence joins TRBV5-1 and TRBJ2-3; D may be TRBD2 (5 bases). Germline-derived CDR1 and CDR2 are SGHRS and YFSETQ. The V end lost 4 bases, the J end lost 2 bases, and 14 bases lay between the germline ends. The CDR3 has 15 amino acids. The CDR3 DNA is TGCGCCAGCAGCGGAGGCGACAAGATCACAGATACGCAGTATTTT. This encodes CASSGGDKITDTQYF.

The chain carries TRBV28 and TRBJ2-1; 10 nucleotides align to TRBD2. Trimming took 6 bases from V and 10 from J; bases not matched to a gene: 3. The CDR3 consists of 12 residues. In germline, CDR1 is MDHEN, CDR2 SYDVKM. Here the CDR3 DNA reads TGTGCCAGCAGAATAGCGGGAGGAGAGCAGTTCTTC. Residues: CASRIAGGEQFF.

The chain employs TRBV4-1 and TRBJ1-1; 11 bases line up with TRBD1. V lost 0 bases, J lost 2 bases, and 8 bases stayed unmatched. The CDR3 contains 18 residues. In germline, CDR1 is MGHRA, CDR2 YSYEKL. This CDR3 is CASSQELWTGGDNTEAFF. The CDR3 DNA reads TGCGCCAGCAGCCAAGAACTCTGGACAGGGGGCGATAACACTGAAGCTTTCTTT.

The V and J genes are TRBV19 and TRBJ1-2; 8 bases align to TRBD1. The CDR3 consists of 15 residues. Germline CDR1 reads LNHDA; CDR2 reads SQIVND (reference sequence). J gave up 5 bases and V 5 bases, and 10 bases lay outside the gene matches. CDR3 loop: CASSYPGQAEYGYTF. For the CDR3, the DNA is TGTGCCAGTAGTTATCCGGGACAGGCGGAATATGGCTACACCTTC. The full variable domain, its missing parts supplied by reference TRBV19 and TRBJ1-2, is DGGITQSPKYLFRKEGQNVTLSCEQNLNHDAMYWYRQDPGQGLRLIYYSQIVNDFQKGDIAEGYSVSREKKESFPLTVTSAQKNPTAFYLCASSYPGQAEYGYTFGSGTRLTVV.

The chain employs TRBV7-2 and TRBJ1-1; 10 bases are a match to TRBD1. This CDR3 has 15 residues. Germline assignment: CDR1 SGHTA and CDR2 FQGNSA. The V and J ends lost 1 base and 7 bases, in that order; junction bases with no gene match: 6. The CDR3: CASSLGGQGRGEAFF. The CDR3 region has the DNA TGTGCCAGCAGCTTAGGGGGACAGGGGCGGGGTGAAGCTTTCTTT. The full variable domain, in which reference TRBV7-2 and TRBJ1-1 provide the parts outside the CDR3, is GAGVSQSPSNKVTEKGKDVELRCDPISGHTALYWYRQSLGQGLEFLIYFQGNSAPDKSGLPSDRFSAERTGGSVSTLTIQRTQQEDSAVYLCASSLGGQGRGEAFFGQGTRLTVV.

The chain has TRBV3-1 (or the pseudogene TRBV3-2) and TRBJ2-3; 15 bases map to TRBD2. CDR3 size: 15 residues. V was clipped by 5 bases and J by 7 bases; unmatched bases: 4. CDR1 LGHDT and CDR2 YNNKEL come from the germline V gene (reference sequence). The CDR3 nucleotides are TGTGCCAGCAGCGGCGGGACTAGCGGGGGGTATACGCAGTATTTT. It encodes CASSGGTSGGYTQYF.